This T cell receptor (beta chain) is drawn from a study of T cell changes during pregnancy in multiple sclerosis. Sequencing was performed with immunoSEQ multiplex PCR; in TCRdb, only in-frame clones are kept and a portion is missing. The sample lists approximately 44,000 clones; 80% to 90% were seen once. The CDR3 runs 13 residues. Germline V gene sequence: CDR1 MNHEY, CDR2 SVGAGI. V lost 5 bases, J lost 5 bases, and 10 bases lay in between. The material sequenced was CD4+ T cells from peripheral blood mononuclear cells, taken in the first trimester of pregnancy. The clonotype was recovered from a female donor with multiple sclerosis, enrolled in a pregnancy study. The V call is TRBV6-5, the J call TRBJ1-5; tentatively, D is TRBD1 (6 bases). The CDR3: CASSKDRYQPQHF. The CDR3 coding sequence is TGTGCCAGCAGTAAGGACAGATATCAGCCCCAGCATTTT.